One and the same sample provided the 13 T cell receptor beta chains below, sequenced in a study of shared clonotypes between healthy human individuals. TCRdb's table, derived via immunoSEQ multiplex PCR, lists solely in-frame clones and lacks some. Among 2 million to 2.5 million clones listed, approximately 95% were seen once. The sequenced material came from naive CD4+ T cells from PBMCs. This sample's subset: CD45RA+ positively selected. The origin of the receptors is a man aged 18 to 29 in good health. Some clones in this sample may be carry-over from other donors' samples.

Comments on this clone: The sample contains more than one DNA sequence encoding this CDR3. The chain carries TRBV5-1 and TRBJ2-3; 7 nucleotides match TRBD1. Germline assignment: CDR1 SGHRS and CDR2 YFSETQ. With 3 bases clipped from V and 6 bases from J, the junction kept 4 bases outside the gene matches. The CDR3 loop spans 13 amino acids. CDR3 amino acids: CASSSGQADTQYF. DNA for the CDR3: TGCGCCAGCAGCTCCGGACAGGCCGATACGCAGTATTTT.

The gene calls are TRBV28 and TRBJ2-1; D may be TRBD2 (5 bases). This CDR3 is 16 amino acids long. Per germline, CDR1 MDHEN and CDR2 SYDVKM. Trimming took off 3 bases at V and 2 bases at J, with 14 bases between the two ends. In DNA form, the CDR3 reads TGTGCCAGCAGTTTGATCCGACTACTTACCTACAATGAGCAGTTCTTC. It specifies CASSLIRLLTYNEQFF.

This clone was seen once. The chain recombines TRBV28 with TRBJ2-7; 8 nucleotides line up with TRBD1. The CDR3 is 13 amino acids. Germline CDR1 is MDHEN and CDR2 is SYDVKM. Unmatched junction bases numbered 7, after V lost 6 bases and J lost 6 bases. This CDR3 reads CASSPRDRGEQYF. CDR3 bases: TGTGCCAGCAGCCCAAGAGACAGGGGCGAGCAGTACTTC.

CDR3 sequence: CSVEDQALGSYEQYF. Here the CDR3 DNA reads TGCAGCGTTGAAGATCAAGCCCTGGGCTCCTACGAGCAGTACTTC. This chain uses TRBV29-1 with TRBJ2-5; no clear D. The last part of the DNA fits TRBJ2-7 better; the J call may be wrong. CDR1 is SQVTM and CDR2 is ANQGSEA in the germline V gene. The CDR3 has 15 residues.

This clone turned up a few times. The CDR3 here is CATGKNTEAFF. CDR3 bases: TGTGCCACCGGGAAGAACACTGAAGCTTTCTTT. The chain couples TRBV10-3 to TRBJ1-1; no definite D call. Germline assignment: CDR1 ENHRY and CDR2 SYGVKD. Between the trimmed V and J ends, which lost 10 bases and 1 base, there was a span of 7 bases. This CDR3 has 11 amino acids.

The V call is TRBV7-3, the J call TRBJ2-1, with D possibly matching TRBD2 (5 bases). The CDR3 loop spans 15 amino acids. The germline V and J ends were trimmed by 1 base and 1 base, with 8 bases remaining between them. CDR1 SGHTA and CDR2 FQGTGA come from the germline V gene. The CDR3 loop is CASSLNSASYNEQFF. CDR3 DNA sequence: TGTGCCAGCAGCTTAAATAGCGCGTCCTACAATGAGCAGTTCTTC. Complete variable domain (other parts from reference TRBV7-3 and TRBJ2-1): GAGVSQTPSNKVTEKGKYVELRCDPISGHTALYWYRQSLGQGPEFLIYFQGTGAADDSGLPNDRFFAVRPEGSVSTLKIQRTERGDSAVYLCASSLNSASYNEQFFGPGTRLTVL.

CDR3 residues: CASSLDFSGFSYEQYF. The DNA of the CDR3 is TGCGCCAGCAGCCTCGATTTTAGCGGGTTCTCCTACGAGCAGTACTTC. J is TRBJ2-7 and V is TRBV4-3; 7 bases are shared with TRBD2. V trimming: 4 bases; J trimming: 0 bases; junction bases outside the gene matches: 9. Germline CDR1 reads LGHNA; CDR2 reads YSLEER. The CDR3 length is 16 residues.

The gene calls are TRBV5-1 and TRBJ1-4; 7 nucleotides match TRBD1. The germline gives CDR1 SGHRS, CDR2 YFSETQ. With V trimmed by 6 bases and J by 8 bases, 16 bases remained unmatched. This CDR3 has 16 residues. This chain's CDR3 is CASTNDPTGRLEKLFF. CDR3 nucleotides: TGCGCCAGCACCAACGACCCGACAGGGAGGTTGGAAAAACTGTTTTTT.

The CDR3 bases are TGTGCCAGCAGCTCGACAACAGGGCACTATGGCTACACCTTC. Amino acids: CASSSTTGHYGYTF. This rearrangement joins TRBV7-9 to TRBJ1-2; a possible D gene is TRBD1 (6 bases). The CDR3 runs to 14 residues. Germline V lookup: CDR1 SEHNR, CDR2 FQNEAQ (reference sequence). V shed 4 bases and J shed 3 bases, with 12 bases lying between them. The complete variable domain, with remaining parts taken from reference TRBV7-9 and TRBJ1-2, reads DTGVSQNPRHKITKRGQNVTFRCDPISEHNRLYWYRQTLGQGPEFLTYFQNEAQLEKSRLLSDRFSAERPKGSFSTLEIQRTEQGDSAMYLCASSSTTGHYGYTFGSGTRLTVV.

This clone was counted only a few times. The same CDR3 can be traced to other DNA sequences in this sample. The genes are TRBV5-4 and TRBJ1-1; the D is unclear. Germline lookup yields CDR1 SGHNT and CDR2 YYREEE (reference sequence). The V end was cut by 0 bases, the J end by 4 bases, with 7 bases between. There are 13 residues in the CDR3. CDR3 sequence: CASSLGGGTEAFF. The DNA for the CDR3 is TGTGCCAGCAGCTTGGGGGGTGGCACTGAAGCTTTCTTT.

The chain joins TRBV28 to TRBJ2-5; unclear D gene. V lost 2 bases to trimming and J lost 7 bases, with 14 bases between them. The germline CDR1 and CDR2 sequences are MDHEN and SYDVKM. The CDR3 has 14 residues. The CDR3 loop is CASSLESVLGTQYF. CDR3 DNA sequence: TGTGCCAGCAGTTTAGAGTCCGTCTTGGGGACCCAGTACTTC. Full variable domain (rest looked up from reference TRBV28 and TRBJ2-5): DVKVTQSSRYLVKRTGEKVFLECVQDMDHENMFWYRQDPGLGLRLIYFSYDVKMKEKGDIPEGYSVSREKKERFSLILESASTNQTSMYLCASSLESVLGTQYFGPGTRLLVL.

The rearrangement uses TRBV21-1 and TRBJ1-1. TRBV21-1 corresponds to a pseudogene. The CDR3 is 15 amino acids. DNA of the CDR3: TGTGCCAGCAGCATGTTGGAGGGGCGTTACACTGAAGCTTTCTTT. It specifies CASSMLEGRYTEAFF.

The V and J genes are TRBV5-4 and TRBJ2-1, with TRBD2 as a possible D gene (6 bases). This CDR3 region has 14 residues. V dropped 2 bases and J dropped 7 bases, with 13 bases sitting between them. The germline V gene encodes CDR1 SGHNT and CDR2 YYREEE (reference sequence). The CDR3 is CASSFRLGRNEQFF. The CDR3 nucleotides are TGTGCCAGCAGCTTTCGACTAGGCAGGAATGAGCAGTTCTTC.